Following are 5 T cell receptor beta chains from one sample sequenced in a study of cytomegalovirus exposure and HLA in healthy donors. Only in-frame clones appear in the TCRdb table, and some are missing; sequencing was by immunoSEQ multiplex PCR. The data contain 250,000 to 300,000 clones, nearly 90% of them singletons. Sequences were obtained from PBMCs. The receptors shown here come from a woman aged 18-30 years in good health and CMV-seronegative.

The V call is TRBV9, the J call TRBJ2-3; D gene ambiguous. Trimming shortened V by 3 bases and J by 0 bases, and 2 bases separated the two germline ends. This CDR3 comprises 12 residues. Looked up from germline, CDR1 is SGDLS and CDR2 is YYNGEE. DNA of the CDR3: TGTGCCAGCAGCGCGAGCACAGATACGCAGTATTTT. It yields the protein CASSASTDTQYF.

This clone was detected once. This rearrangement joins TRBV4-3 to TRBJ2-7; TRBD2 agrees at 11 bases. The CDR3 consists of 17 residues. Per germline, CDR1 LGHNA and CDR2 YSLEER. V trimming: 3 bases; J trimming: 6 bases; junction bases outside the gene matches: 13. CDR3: CASSHLAGGPSSVEQYF. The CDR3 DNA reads TGCGCCAGCAGCCATCTAGCGGGGGGCCCTTCTTCCGTCGAGCAGTACTTC.

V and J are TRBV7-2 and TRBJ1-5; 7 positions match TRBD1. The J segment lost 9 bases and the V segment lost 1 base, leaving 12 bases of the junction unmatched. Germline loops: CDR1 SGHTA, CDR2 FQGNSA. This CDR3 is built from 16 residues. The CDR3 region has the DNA TGTGCCAGCAGCTTAGGACCCGGACAGGCGCTAGCGCCCCAGCATTTT. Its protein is CASSLGPGQALAPQHF.

CDR3 loop: CASSERGGLEQYF. For the CDR3, the DNA is TGTGCCAGCAGTGAGCGGGGGGGCCTCGAGCAGTACTTC. V usage is TRBV2 and J usage is TRBJ2-7; 9 bases fit TRBD2. Germline loops: CDR1 SNHLY, CDR2 FYNNEI. Trimming cost V 3 bases and J 6 bases; bases outside gene matches: 3. The CDR3 has 13 amino acids.

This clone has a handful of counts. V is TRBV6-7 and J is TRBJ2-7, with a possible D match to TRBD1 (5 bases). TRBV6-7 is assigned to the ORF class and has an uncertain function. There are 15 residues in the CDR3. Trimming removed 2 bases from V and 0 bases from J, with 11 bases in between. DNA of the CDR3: TGTGCCAGCAGTTACCGCGGACACAACTCCTACGAGCAGTACGTC. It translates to CASSYRGHNSYEQYV.